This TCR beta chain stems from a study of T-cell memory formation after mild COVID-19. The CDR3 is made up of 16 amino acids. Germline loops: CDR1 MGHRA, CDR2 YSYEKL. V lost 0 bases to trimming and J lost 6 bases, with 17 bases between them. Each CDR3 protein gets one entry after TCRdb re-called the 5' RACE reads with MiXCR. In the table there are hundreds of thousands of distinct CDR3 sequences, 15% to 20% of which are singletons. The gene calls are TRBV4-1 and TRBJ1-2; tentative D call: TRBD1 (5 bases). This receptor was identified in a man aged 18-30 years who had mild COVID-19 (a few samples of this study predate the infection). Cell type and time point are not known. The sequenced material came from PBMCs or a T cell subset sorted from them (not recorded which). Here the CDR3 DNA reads TGCGCCAGCAGCCAAGATCGAAGGGGTAGAAGCAATGGCTACACCTTC. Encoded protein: CASSQDRRGRSNGYTF.